This is a list of T cell receptor beta chains from one sample in a study of blood T cell repertoires in COVID-19. TCRdb's table, derived via immunoSEQ multiplex PCR, lists solely in-frame clones and lacks some. This sample has around 220,000 clones, with 65% to 85% found just once. Material for sequencing was peripheral blood. The source is a woman between 40 and 55 years old with active or convalescent COVID-19. CDR3s include the opening cysteine and the closing phenylalanine or tryptophan. The D gene is left open where the match is weak. The size field is filled for only some rows; it gives once, few, many or a size class.

D | J | size | V | DNA | CDR3
. | TRBJ2-2 | . | TRBV3-1/TRBV3-2 | TGTGCCAGCAGCCCGGCGGGCAGCAGGGAGCTGTTTTTT | CASSPAGSRELFF
TRBD1 | TRBJ1-1 | . | TRBV7-2 | TGTGCCAGCAGCTGGGGACAGAGGACTGAAGCTTTCTTT | CASSWGQRTEAFF
TRBD1 | TRBJ1-5 | . | TRBV5-1 | TGCGCCAGCAGCTTGGGGGACAGTAGCAATCAGCCCCAGCATTTT | CASSLGDSSNQPQHF
. | TRBJ2-7 | few | TRBV5-1 | TGCGCCAGCAGCCCTTCCTTCTACGAGCAGTACTTC | CASSPSFYEQYF
TRBD1 | TRBJ2-2 | . | TRBV6-2/TRBV6-3 | TGTGCCAGCAGTTACGGAGGGGCGAGACAGGGGGCAATCACCGGGGAGCTGTTTTTT | CASSYGGARQGAITGELFF
. | TRBJ2-5 | . | TRBV3-1/TRBV3-2 | TGTGCCAGCAGCCCTGGGGGCGGGGGCCATCCTCGAGAGACCCAGTACTTC | CASSPGGGGHPRETQYF
TRBD2 | TRBJ2-4 | . | TRBV27 | TGTGCCAGCAGAGACATTAGCGGGGGGATTGCCAAAAACATTCAGTACTTC | CASRDISGGIAKNIQYF
TRBD2 | TRBJ2-5 | . | TRBV5-1 | TGCGCCAGCAGCCAAAACCCGGGAGGGCTCGAGACCCAGTACTTC | CASSQNPGGLETQYF
. | TRBJ2-5 | . | TRBV5-4 | TGTGCCAGCAGCTTGACGGCGGGATCACAAGAGACCCAGTACTTC | CASSLTAGSQETQYF
. | TRBJ2-2 | . | TRBV15 | TGTGCCACCAGCAACCTTGCAGAGACAGTCACCGGGGAGCTGTTTTTT | CATSNLAETVTGELFF
TRBD1 | TRBJ1-5 | . | TRBV6-5 | TGTGCCAGCAGTTTGGGGGACAGGGCTAATCAGCCCCAGCATTTT | CASSLGDRANQPQHF
. | TRBJ1-3 | . | TRBV19 | TGTGCCAGTAGTATAGGATTCCGAGGAACTGCCTCTGGAAACACCATATATTTT | CASSIGFRGTASGNTIYF
. | TRBJ1-4 | . | TRBV6-5 | TGTGCCATCCCGTCTCCCCTTCCGGAAAAACTGTTTTTT | CAIPSPLPEKLFF
. | TRBJ1-1 | . | TRBV18 | TGTGCCAGCTCACCGGCGGACAGTCCTGGCACTGAAGCTTTCTTT | CASSPADSPGTEAFF
. | TRBJ1-1 | . | TRBV5-6 | TGTGCCAGCAGCCGGGGGACGGGGAACACTGAAGCTTTCTTT | CASSRGTGNTEAFF
. | TRBJ2-2 | . | TRBV9 | TGTGCCAGCAGCGTAGGAGGCGAGGGTGCGAACACCGGGGAGCTGTTTTTT | CASSVGGEGANTGELFF
. | TRBJ2-5 | . | TRBV7-9 | TGTGCCAGCAGCTTAGTTCGTACAGGGTCAGAGACCCAGTACTTC | CASSLVRTGSETQYF
. | TRBJ1-1 | . | TRBV5-1 | TGCGCCAGCAGCTCCCCAGACAGAAACACTGAAGCTTTCTTT | CASSSPDRNTEAFF
TRBD1 | TRBJ1-2 | . | TRBV29-1 | TGCAGCGCTAGCGGGACAGTTTATGGCTACACCTTC | CSASGTVYGYTF
TRBD2 | TRBJ2-1 | . | TRBV27 | TGTGCCAGCAGTTTGACTAGCGGGGGCCTTGAGCAGTTCTTC | CASSLTSGGLEQFF
TRBD1 | TRBJ1-1 | . | TRBV6-1 | TGTGCCAGCAGTGACCGGGACAGGTACTATTATGAAGCTTTCTTT | CASSDRDRYYYEAFF
TRBD1 | TRBJ1-4 | . | TRBV29-1 | TGCAGCGTTGTGTCAGGGGGCAAAGGGAATGAAAAACTGTTTTTT | CSVVSGGKGNEKLFF
. | TRBJ1-1 | . | TRBV25-1 | TGTGCCAGCAGTTTCTCTGGGGGGGAACGGACTGAAGCTTTCTTT | CASSFSGGERTEAFF
. | TRBJ2-5 | . | TRBV6-6 | TGTGCCAGCAGTTCTCAAGAGACCCAGTACTTC | CASSSQETQYF
TRBD1 | TRBJ2-7 | . | TRBV18 | TGTGCCAGCTCACCACAGGGGGCAACAACCTACGAGCAGTACTTC | CASSPQGATTYEQYF
. | TRBJ2-5 | . | TRBV28 | TGTGCCAGCAGTTTATCGGACGGAGGCCAGAAGACCCAGTACTTC | CASSLSDGGQKTQYF
TRBD1 | TRBJ2-3 | . | TRBV19 | TGTGCCAGTAGTCTGGGACAGGGGACAGATACGCAGTATTTT | CASSLGQGTDTQYF
TRBD1 | TRBJ1-4 | . | TRBV5-1 | TGCGCCAGCAGCTTGACCCCCGGGACAGCTAATGAAAAACTGTTTTTT | CASSLTPGTANEKLFF
TRBD1 | TRBJ2-3 | . | TRBV5-5 | TGTGCCAGCAGCCCCGGGGACAGAACAGATACGCAGTATTTT | CASSPGDRTDTQYF
TRBD1 | TRBJ1-2 | few | TRBV15 | TGTGCCACCAGCCCCCGGGACAGGGTGGGTGGCTACACCTTC | CATSPRDRVGGYTF
TRBD1 | TRBJ2-5 | . | TRBV5-1 | TGCGCCAGCAGCTTGGGACAGGGGATAATAAAGACCCAGTACTTC | CASSLGQGIIKTQYF
. | TRBJ2-7 | . | TRBV27 | TGTGCCAGCAGTCAAAGGGGGGGCGAGCAGTACTTC | CASSQRGGEQYF
. | TRBJ2-1 | . | TRBV5-1 | TGCGCCAGCAGCTTGGGGGTAGCGGCTTCCTACAATGAGCAGTTCTTC | CASSLGVAASYNEQFF
. | TRBJ1-2 | . | TRBV10-3 | TGTGCCATCAGTGAGACAGGGTCGGGTGGCTACACCTTC | CAISETGSGGYTF
TRBD1 | TRBJ1-2 | . | TRBV11-2 | TGTGCCAGCAGCCCAGACGGACAGGGAAGGCTTGGCTACACCTTC | CASSPDGQGRLGYTF
TRBD2 | TRBJ2-3 | once | TRBV7-3 | TGTGCCAGCAGCTTGCAGATCGGGACTAGCGGGGGTTCAGATACGCAGTATTTT | CASSLQIGTSGGSDTQYF
TRBD1 | TRBJ1-2 | . | TRBV28 | TGTGCCAGCAGTTTTGGTGACAGGGGGCGGGACGGCTACACCTTC | CASSFGDRGRDGYTF
TRBD1 | TRBJ1-1 | . | TRBV11-2 | TGTGCCAGCAGTAACACAGGGGGCCTAGCTTTCTTT | CASSNTGGLAFF
TRBD1 | TRBJ1-6 | . | TRBV19 | TGTGCCAGTAGTATCGGCGGACAGGGCGAAAATTCACCCCTCCACTTT | CASSIGGQGENSPLHF
. | TRBJ1-5 | . | TRBV15 | TGTGCCACCAGCAGAGATCCCCAGGGCAATCAGCCCCAGCATTTT | CATSRDPQGNQPQHF
. | TRBJ2-3 | . | TRBV30 | TGTGCCTGGAGTGGGATGGGCCCCACAGATACGCAGTATTTT | CAWSGMGPTDTQYF
TRBD1 | TRBJ1-4 | . | TRBV7-9 | TGTGCCAGCAGCCCAGAAGGGGGCACAACTAATGAAAAACTGTTTTTT | CASSPEGGTTNEKLFF
TRBD1 | TRBJ1-5 | many | TRBV19 | TGTGCCAGTAGTCATATGACAGGGCTGTTTGGCCCCAATCAGCCCCAGCATTTT | CASSHMTGLFGPNQPQHF
TRBD2 | TRBJ2-3 | . | TRBV5-1 | TGCGCCAGCAGCTTGGGCGGGGGGCTCCCCGCAGATACGCAGTATTTT | CASSLGGGLPADTQYF
. | TRBJ1-2 | . | TRBV6-1 | TGTGCCAGCAGTGACGGTTGGGGCTACACCTTC | CASSDGWGYTF
. | TRBJ1-1 | few | TRBV4-1 | TGCGCCAGCAGCCAAGTCCCCGGTCTCCCGAACACTGAAGCTTTCTTT | CASSQVPGLPNTEAFF
. | TRBJ1-2 | . | TRBV30 | TGTGCCTGGGGTCGGGGGGCCGCTGGCTACACCTTC | CAWGRGAAGYTF
TRBD1 | TRBJ1-6 | . | TRBV5-1 | TGCGCCAGCAGCCTGCTGGGGGACAGAAATAATTCACCCCTCCACTTT | CASSLLGDRNNSPLHF
TRBD1 | TRBJ1-4 | . | TRBV7-9 | TGTGCCAGCAGCACCCGGGACAGGCGGAATGAAAAACTGTTTTTT | CASSTRDRRNEKLFF
. | TRBJ2-2 | . | TRBV11-1 | TGTGCCAGCAGCTTAGGGCCCGAACCCGGGGAGCTGTTTTTT | CASSLGPEPGELFF
. | TRBJ2-1 | . | TRBV4-1 | TGCGCCAGCAGCTCCCGGCGGGGTAATACCTACAATGAGCAGTTCTTC | CASSSRRGNTYNEQFF